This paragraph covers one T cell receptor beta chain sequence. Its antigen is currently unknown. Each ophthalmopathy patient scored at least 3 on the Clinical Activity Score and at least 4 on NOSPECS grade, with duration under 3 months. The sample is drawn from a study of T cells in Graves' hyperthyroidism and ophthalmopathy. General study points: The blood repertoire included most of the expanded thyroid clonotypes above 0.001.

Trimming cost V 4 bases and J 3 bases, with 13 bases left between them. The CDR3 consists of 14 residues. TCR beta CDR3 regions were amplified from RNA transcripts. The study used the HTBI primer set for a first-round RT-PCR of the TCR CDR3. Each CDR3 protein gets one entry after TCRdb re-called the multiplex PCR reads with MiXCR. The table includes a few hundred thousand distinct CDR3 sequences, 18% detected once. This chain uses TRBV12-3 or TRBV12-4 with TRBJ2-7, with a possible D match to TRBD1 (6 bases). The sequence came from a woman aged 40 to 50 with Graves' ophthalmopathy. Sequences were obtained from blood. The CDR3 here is CASSSPGTRYEQYF. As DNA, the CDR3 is TGTGCCAGCAGTTCGCCCGGGACACGCTACGAGCAGTACTTC.